Detailed here is one T cell receptor (beta chain). Its antigen is as yet unknown. TCRdb keeps only in-frame clones here, not all; method: immunoSEQ multiplex PCR. The sample has more than 2,000,000 clones; 85% to 95% are singletons. The sample is drawn from a study of shared clonotypes between healthy human individuals. Whole-study context: There were three CD4 naive, three CD4 memory, two CD8 naive and one CD8 memory plates per donor. Broader study findings: Only blood underwent sampling, and tissue repertoires likely differ. Naive subsets usually exceeded memory subsets in estimated richness.

CDR1 and CDR2 from the germline V gene are SGHRS and YFSETQ. The germline V and J ends were trimmed by 4 bases and 3 bases, with 21 bases remaining between them. The CDR3 totals 17 residues. The rearrangement links TRBV5-1 to TRBJ2-3, with D unclear. Material for sequencing was naive CD4+ T cells sorted from blood. Subset described: CD45RA+ positively selected. The source is a man between 18 and 29 years old in good health. Written as DNA, the CDR3 is TGCGCCAGCAGCCTGGGCGCGTCCAGGTCCGGGACAGATACGCAGTATTTT. Protein: CASSLGASRSGTDTQYF.